This TCR beta chain was documented in a study of early stage breast cancer tumors. The study, taken as a whole, reports: Most shared enriched TCRB sequences were commonly generated ones.

The method was immunoSEQ multiplex PCR; TCRdb's version includes in-frame clones alone and lacks a portion of them. The sample includes fewer than 75,000 clones, about 80% of them seen just once. On this clone itself: The antigen remains undetermined.

The TCR was taken from a young adult with breast cancer. Sequenced sample: blood.

The CDR3 protein is CASSQRPLVDTQYF. CDR3 DNA sequence: TGCGCCAGCAGCCAGCGCCCACTAGTAGATACGCAGTATTTT. J is TRBJ2-3 and V is TRBV4-3; possibly TRBD2 for D (5 bases). This CDR3 region has 14 residues. The V gene lost 3 bases and the J gene lost 5 bases, with 12 bases spanning the gap. The V gene's germline CDR1 is LGHNA and CDR2 YSLEER.